This passage covers 24 T cell receptor beta chains from one sample sequenced in a study of blood T cell repertoires in COVID-19. Produced via immunoSEQ multiplex PCR; TCRdb's table is partial and in-frame only. The data show roughly 290,000 clones, around four fifths seen once. Sequencing used peripheral blood. The receptor source for this set is a woman between 50 and 59 years old with active or convalescent COVID-19.

This clone was recorded once. The chain is built from TRBV27 and TRBJ2-7, with 8 bases identical to TRBD1. Germline V gives CDR1 MNHEY, CDR2 SMNVEV (reference sequence). Trimming cost V 4 bases and J 5 bases; bases outside gene matches: 13. The CDR3 runs to 16 residues. Here the CDR3 reads CASSSWTGQGLNEQYF. In nucleotides, the CDR3 is TGTGCCAGCAGTTCCTGGACAGGACAGGGACTCAACGAGCAGTACTTC.

The chain recombines TRBV7-9 with TRBJ1-6, with a weak D call TRBD1 (6 bases). V was cut by 5 bases and J by 11 bases, with 19 bases left in between. Germline CDR1 is SEHNR and CDR2 is FQNEAQ (reference sequence). The CDR3 is 15 amino acids. The CDR3 DNA is TGTGCCAGCAGCCCGTTTGAGGGGGAGAATACACCCCTCCACTTT. Amino acid sequence: CASSPFEGENTPLHF.

The chain links TRBV28 to TRBJ1-6; TRBD1 agrees at 8 bases. Germline CDR1 is MDHEN and CDR2 is SYDVKM. The ends lost 8 bases at V and 5 bases at J; junction bases unmatched: 5. This CDR3 comprises 14 residues. CDR3 loop: CASGTQGDNSPLHF. The CDR3 DNA sequence: TGTGCCAGCGGGACACAGGGGGATAATTCACCCCTCCACTTT.

The chain couples TRBV5-6 to TRBJ2-5; 7 bases match TRBD2. This CDR3 comprises 14 residues. Unmatched junction bases numbered 4, after V lost 0 bases and J lost 5 bases. The germline gives CDR1 SGHDT, CDR2 YYEEEE. As DNA, the CDR3 is TGTGCCAGCAGCTTGGTTACGGGAGGTGAGACCCAGTACTTC. This sequence encodes CASSLVTGGETQYF.

The V and J genes are TRBV19 and TRBJ2-7; TRBD1 is a possible D gene (5 bases). This CDR3 contains 16 residues. Trimming pared 0 bases from V and 3 bases from J, leaving 15 bases between. Germline-derived CDR1 and CDR2 are LNHDA and SQIVND (reference sequence). The chain's CDR3 is CASSIDSTAFFYEQYF. CDR3 nucleotides: TGTGCCAGTAGTATAGATTCGACAGCTTTTTTCTACGAGCAGTACTTC. Full variable domain (missing parts from reference TRBV19 and TRBJ2-7): DGGITQSPKYLFRKEGQNVTLSCEQNLNHDAMYWYRQDPGQGLRLIYYSQIVNDFQKGDIAEGYSVSREKKESFPLTVTSAQKNPTAFYLCASSIDSTAFFYEQYFGPGTRLTVT.

The chain is built from TRBV28 and TRBJ1-1, with TRBD1 matching 7 bases. This CDR3 is built from 14 residues. The germline V gene encodes CDR1 MDHEN and CDR2 SYDVKM. Trimming removed 6 bases from V and 4 bases from J; junction bases left unmatched: 8. The CDR3 bases are TGTGCCAGCAGGCCAGGGGGTACGGTCACTGAAGCTTTCTTT. Translating gives CASRPGGTVTEAFF. The whole variable domain, remainder taken from reference TRBV28 and TRBJ1-1, is DVKVTQSSRYLVKRTGEKVFLECVQDMDHENMFWYRQDPGLGLRLIYFSYDVKMKEKGDIPEGYSVSREKKERFSLILESASTNQTSMYLCASRPGGTVTEAFFGQGTRLTVV.

This chain connects TRBV7-3 to TRBJ2-3; D possibly corresponds to TRBD1 (5 bases). The CDR3 spans 15 residues. Looked up from germline, CDR1 is SGHTA and CDR2 is FQGTGA. V lost 6 bases and J lost 3, with 16 bases in between. The CDR3 region has the DNA TGTGCCAGCAGTTTGGGGCGGTTTAGTACAGATACGCAGTATTTT. Protein product: CASSLGRFSTDTQYF.

V usage is TRBV18 and J usage is TRBJ2-7; tentatively, D is TRBD1 (6 bases). The V and J ends lost 3 bases and 2 bases respectively, with 17 bases between them. There are 16 residues in the CDR3. Germline values: CDR1 KGHSH, CDR2 LQKENI. The CDR3 spells CASSPPTGIPPYEQYF. In DNA, the CDR3 is TGTGCCAGCTCACCTCCTACAGGGATTCCCCCCTACGAGCAGTACTTC.

To note about this clone: The sample contains more than one DNA sequence encoding this CDR3. The chain has TRBV18 and TRBJ1-2; possible D gene TRBD1, 6 bases. The V end was cut by 0 bases, the J end by 7 bases, with 12 bases between. The germline V gene has CDR1 KGHSH and CDR2 LQKENI. The CDR3 is 14 residues long. The CDR3 sequence: CASSPPNRAGGYTF. Here the CDR3 DNA reads TGTGCCAGCTCACCACCGAACAGGGCTGGTGGCTACACCTTC.

The chain carries TRBV27 and TRBJ1-3, with D maybe TRBD1 (5 bases). The germline gives CDR1 MNHEY, CDR2 SMNVEV (reference sequence). Between the trimmed V and J ends, which lost 2 bases and 4 bases, there was a span of 12 bases. The CDR3 has 15 residues. This CDR3 is CASSLIPGKGNTIYF. In DNA, the CDR3 is TGTGCCAGCAGTTTAATTCCAGGGAAGGGAAACACCATATATTTT.

The rearrangement joins TRBV7-3 to TRBJ2-5; 7 bases are shared with TRBD1. The CDR3 is 14 amino acids. V gave up 5 bases and J gave up 3 bases; unmatched junction bases: 6. Germline V gene lookup returns CDR1 SGHTA and CDR2 FQGTGA. CDR3 sequence (DNA): TGTGCCAGCAGCCTCCCCGGGACAGAAGAGACCCAGTACTTC. Translation: CASSLPGTEETQYF.

A single count supports this clone. V usage is TRBV3-1 (or the pseudogene TRBV3-2) and J usage is TRBJ1-6; 8 bases map to TRBD1. From germline, CDR1 is LGHDT and CDR2 YNNKEL (reference sequence). This CDR3 comprises 15 residues. Trimming took 3 bases from V and 5 from J; bases not matched to a gene: 3. The CDR3 nucleotides are TGTGCCAGCAGCCACTTGGACAGGGATAATTCACCCCTCCACTTT. Protein: CASSHLDRDNSPLHF.

V and J are TRBV7-9 and TRBJ1-2; D is ambiguous. The CDR3 covers 13 residues. The ends were cut back, 1 base at V and 6 bases at J, with 9 bases in the middle. Germline-derived CDR1 and CDR2 are SEHNR and FQNEAQ (reference sequence). The CDR3 loop reads CASSLESEDGYTF. The CDR3 nucleotides are TGTGCCAGCAGCTTAGAATCGGAGGATGGCTACACCTTC.

This clone was seen ten or more times. In DNA, the CDR3 is TGCGCCAGCAGCCCGGTCAGTCAGGGAGGTGGCTACACCTTC. Amino acids: CASSPVSQGGGYTF. This chain uses TRBV5-1 with TRBJ1-2; D is possibly TRBD1 (5 bases). The CDR3 loop spans 14 amino acids. Germline V gene data show CDR1 as SGHRS and CDR2 as YFSETQ. V gave up 4 bases and J gave up 7 bases, with 17 bases separating them.

The chain is built from TRBV11-2 and TRBJ2-2, with 11 bases that match TRBD2. CDR1 is SGHAT, CDR2 FQNNGV, per germline. This CDR3 is 18 amino acids long. V was clipped by 8 bases and J by 0 bases; unmatched bases: 11. CDR3 bases: TGTGCCAGCGCCAGACGGACTAGCGGGTCCCCGAACACCGGGGAGCTGTTTTTT. Translated, it gives CASARRTSGSPNTGELFF.

The CDR3 region has the DNA TGTGCCATCAGTGAGACGACAGACAATTCACCCCTCCACTTT. Amino acids: CAISETTDNSPLHF. V gene TRBV10-3 combines with J gene TRBJ1-6, with D possibly matching TRBD1 (5 bases). Germline CDR1 and CDR2: ENHRY and SYGVKD. V dropped 2 bases and J dropped 7 bases, with 9 bases sitting between them. The CDR3 has 14 residues.

In its sample, this clone was seen many times. The CDR3 DNA reads as TGCGCCAGCACTAGTCCAGCTTACAATGAGCAGTTCTTC. It is translated as CASTSPAYNEQFF. The rearrangement uses TRBV5-1 and TRBJ2-1; D is undetermined. The CDR3 sequence is 13 residues long. The germline V gene has CDR1 SGHRS and CDR2 YFSETQ. Trimming shortened V by 6 bases and J by 4 bases, and 11 bases separated the two germline ends.

As DNA, the CDR3 is TGTGCCAGCAGCGCAACCGGGACTGTATACGAGCAGTACTTC. Amino acids: CASSATGTVYEQYF. The chain employs TRBV9 and TRBJ2-7, with D possibly being TRBD2 (6 bases). Germline loops: CDR1 SGDLS, CDR2 YYNGEE. The germline V and J ends were trimmed by 3 bases and 4 bases, with 14 bases remaining between them. The CDR3 has 14 residues.

The chain is built from TRBV2 and TRBJ1-6; 11 bases match TRBD1. Germline-derived CDR1 and CDR2 are SNHLY and FYNNEI. The length of the CDR3 is 14 residues. V lost 4 bases to trimming and J lost 7 bases; unmatched junction nucleotides: 0. CDR3 coding DNA: TGTGCCAGCAGTGGGACAGGGGGCAATTCACCCCTCCACTTT. Amino acid sequence: CASSGTGGNSPLHF.

This chain links TRBV19 with TRBJ2-1; D may be TRBD2 (6 bases). The CDR3 totals 15 residues. CDR1 is LNHDA, CDR2 SQIVND, per germline (reference sequence). V lost 2 bases, J lost 2 bases, and 10 bases lay in between. CDR3 protein: CASSIRLAPYNEQFF. In DNA form, the CDR3 reads TGTGCCAGTAGTATAAGGCTAGCGCCCTACAATGAGCAGTTCTTC.

The V and J genes are TRBV11-2 and TRBJ2-6, with 7 bases matching TRBD2. Trimming at V came to 4 bases and at J to 13 bases, leaving 4 bases not matched to a gene. Germline assignment: CDR1 SGHAT and CDR2 FQNNGV. The CDR3 is 12 residues long. CDR3 nucleotides: TGTGCCAGCAGCTCAGTCGGGGGGGTCCTGACTTTC. Its protein product is CASSSVGGVLTF.

The rearrangement links TRBV19 to TRBJ1-1; D is ambiguous. In germline, CDR1 is LNHDA, CDR2 SQIVND (reference sequence). The V end lost 7 bases, the J end lost 1 base, and 4 bases lay between the germline ends. The CDR3 length is 11 residues. For the CDR3, the DNA is TGTGCCAGTACAGGGAACACTGAAGCTTTCTTT. Translated, it gives CASTGNTEAFF.

V is TRBV28 and J is TRBJ2-3; the match to TRBD2 covers 14 bases. The V gene end was trimmed by 6 bases and the J gene end by 0 bases; junction bases not matched to a gene: 5. Germline V gives CDR1 MDHEN, CDR2 SYDVKM. The CDR3 covers 17 residues. CDR3 sequence: CASRGLAGVGSTDTQYF. The CDR3 region has the DNA TGTGCCAGCAGGGGACTAGCGGGAGTCGGGAGCACAGATACGCAGTATTTT.

The genes are TRBV19 and TRBJ2-5; perhaps TRBD2 as D (6 bases). The length of the CDR3 is 15 residues. V was clipped by 5 bases and J by 4 bases, with 17 bases between them. The germline V gene has CDR1 LNHDA and CDR2 SQIVND (reference sequence). CDR3 amino acids: CASSGSGLWVETQYF. Here the CDR3 DNA reads TGTGCCAGTAGTGGATCGGGACTTTGGGTAGAGACCCAGTACTTC.